This TCR beta chain originates from a study of T cells in localized non-small cell lung cancer (dated by TCRdb to the early 2020s). For the wider study: Comparing tumors with uninvolved tumor-adjacent lungs, the study looked at the T cell repertoires of roughly 250 patients with early-stage NSCLC. All 240 or so NSCLC patients in the cohort were treatment-naive and had localized lung tumors that were resected. A mean age of approximately 70 years was recorded for the NSCLC patients, of whom around 120 were male and 85 to 110 were female. Paper-wide results and their limitations: Because multi-region tumor sequencing was not done, intratumor heterogeneity could not be ruled out. Since the design was exploratory, TCR variables were selected using unadjusted p-values with no false-discovery rate correction. Of the top 100 tumor clones, a median of 57 were detected in paired uninvolved adjacent lung; 28 were also among that lung's top 100. Higher T cell density in blood was associated with longer overall survival, whereas higher clonality in adjacent lung was associated with shorter survival. Uninvolved tumor-adjacent lung showed the highest T cell clonality, higher than tumor, which suggests more focused antigenic responses in the adjacent lung.

Uninvolved adjacent lung was sampled at least 2 cm away from the tumor margin, and two independent pathologists confirmed that the tissue had no atypia. At diagnosis, peripheral blood, uninvolved tumor-adjacent lung and tumor were collected and were preserved as a mix of fresh-frozen and FFPE material. Concerning this clone itself: It lacks a known antigen. Base qualities are not at hand, and no much larger clone is one base apart.

TCR beta CDR3 regions were sequenced from DNA using the immunoSEQ Assay. Per the source publication's procedure: To compute T cell density, TCR beta template counts were normalized to usable DNA, which was estimated by amplifying housekeeping genes. The preseqR package was used to estimate richness by extrapolating to 400,000 templates for PBMC samples and to 120,000 templates for tissue samples. Clonality was defined by subtracting Pielou's evenness from one. Tissue-enriched TCRs were identified through differential abundance testing performed on productive amino-acid clonotypes, with a minimum total count of 5 and an alpha of 0.1. Repertoire overlap between compartments was quantified with the Jaccard Index and Morisita Overlap Index. GLIPH grouped TCR beta CDR3s together with public tetramer-defined viral CDR3s, and a viral motif had to include at least three viral sequences and show V-gene enrichment. TCRdb re-hosts the immuneACCESS table, in-frame sequences only. Its copies lack some clones; in the studies checked, an unresolved V gene accounts for under half of them, and the cause for the rest is not known. V, J and clone size derive from that table, while D and trimming were established from the DNA sequence. The sample table lists 1,500 to 2,000 clones, 30% to 45% of them with a count of one. Roughly a third of the sample comes from the top ten.

The CDR3, cysteine through phenylalanine, is 13 amino acids long. This entry keeps only the CDR3 DNA: 39 bases, framed from base 1. V lost 6 bases and J lost 3 bases; the stretch between them is 12 bases long. Sequences SGHDN (CDR1) and FVKESK (CDR2) are obtained from the germline V gene. Recombination joined TRBV14 with TRBJ2-7; the D gene is perhaps TRBD2, from 6 matching bases. The sample here was normal lung tissue next to the tumor, taken before any cancer treatment. The origin of this receptor is a woman aged 40-69 years with stage II lung adenocarcinoma. The DNA is as follows: TGTGCCAGCAGTCTCATGGGGGGCTACGAGCAGTACTTC. This sequence encodes CASSLMGGYEQYF.